Listed below are T cell receptor beta chains from one sample, sequenced in a study of OX40 agonist ivuxolimab in advanced cancers. Assay used: immunoSEQ multiplex PCR; TCRdb lists only in-frame clones, some missing. Among some 59,000 clones listed, 91% were seen once. The starting material was CD4+ or CD8+ T cells sorted from blood, obtained in a trial of the OX40 agonist ivuxolimab. These receptors originate from an adult with an advanced solid tumor such as melanoma, head and neck, liver or kidney cancer. Each CDR3 is given with its conserved first and last residue. The order of the fields is J gene, V gene, CDR3 protein.

TRBJ2-2 TRBV19 CASSIVWGDTGELFF
TRBJ2-6 TRBV7-6 CASSLGLAGGDGANVLTF
TRBJ2-7 TRBV18 CASSPSGQAGLYEQYF
TRBJ1-1 TRBV9 CASSSMSEENTEAFF
TRBJ1-2 TRBV30 CAWSPGDGYTF
TRBJ2-1 TRBV7-2 CASSLAGGNEQFF
TRBJ2-1 TRBV6-5 CASSPGVDYNEQFF
TRBJ2-5 TRBV27 CASSLLGTEETQYF
TRBJ2-1 TRBV19 CASSMVAGGYNEQFF
TRBJ2-3 TRBV6-4 CASSAGKGSTDTQYF
TRBJ2-1 TRBV9 CASSGSSGGKDEQFF
TRBJ2-7 TRBV19 CASSIGRDGAYEQYF
TRBJ2-2 TRBV27 CASSLGGTGELFF
TRBJ2-7 TRBV30 CAWSVGPSSYEQYF
TRBJ1-1 TRBV7-9 CASRRGPGDTEAFF
TRBJ1-1 TRBV5-6 CASSPEGGNTEAFF
TRBJ1-5 TRBV27 CASSPQLGGIHQPQHF
TRBJ2-7 TRBV7-9 CASSSGTGHHEQYF
TRBJ1-2 TRBV27 CASSFLGQGGGYTF
TRBJ1-2 TRBV2 CASSEVSFQGAFVF
TRBJ2-3 TRBV29-1 CSCRTDTQYF
TRBJ2-5 TRBV4-1 CASSLGTGQETQYF